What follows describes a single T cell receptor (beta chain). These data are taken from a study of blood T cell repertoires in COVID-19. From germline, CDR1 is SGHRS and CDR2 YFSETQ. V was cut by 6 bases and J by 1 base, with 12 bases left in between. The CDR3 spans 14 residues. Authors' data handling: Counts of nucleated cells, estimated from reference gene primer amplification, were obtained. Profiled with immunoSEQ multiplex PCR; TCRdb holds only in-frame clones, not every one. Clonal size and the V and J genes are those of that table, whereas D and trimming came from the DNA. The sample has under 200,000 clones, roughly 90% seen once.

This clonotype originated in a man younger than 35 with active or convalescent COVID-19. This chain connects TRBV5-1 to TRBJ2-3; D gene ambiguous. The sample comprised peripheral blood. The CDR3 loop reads CASTGTLGTDTQYF. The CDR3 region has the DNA TGCGCCAGCACAGGCACCCTCGGCACAGATACGCAGTATTTT.